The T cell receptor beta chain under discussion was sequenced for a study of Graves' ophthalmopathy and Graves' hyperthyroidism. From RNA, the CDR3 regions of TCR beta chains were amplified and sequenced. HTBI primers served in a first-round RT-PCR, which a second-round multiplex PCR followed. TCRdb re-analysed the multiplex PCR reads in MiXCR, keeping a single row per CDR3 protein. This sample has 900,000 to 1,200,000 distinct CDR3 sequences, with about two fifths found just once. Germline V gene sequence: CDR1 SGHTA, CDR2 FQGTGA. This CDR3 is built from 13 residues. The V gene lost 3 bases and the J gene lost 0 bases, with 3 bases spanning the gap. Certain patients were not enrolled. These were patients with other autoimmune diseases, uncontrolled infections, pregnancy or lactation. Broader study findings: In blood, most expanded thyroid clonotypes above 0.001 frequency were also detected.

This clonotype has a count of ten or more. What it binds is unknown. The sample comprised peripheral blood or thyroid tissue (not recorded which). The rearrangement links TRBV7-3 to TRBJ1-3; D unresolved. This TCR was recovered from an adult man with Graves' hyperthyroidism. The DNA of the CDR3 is TGTGCCAGCAGCTTGGACTCTGGAAACACCATATATTTT. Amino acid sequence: CASSLDSGNTIYF.